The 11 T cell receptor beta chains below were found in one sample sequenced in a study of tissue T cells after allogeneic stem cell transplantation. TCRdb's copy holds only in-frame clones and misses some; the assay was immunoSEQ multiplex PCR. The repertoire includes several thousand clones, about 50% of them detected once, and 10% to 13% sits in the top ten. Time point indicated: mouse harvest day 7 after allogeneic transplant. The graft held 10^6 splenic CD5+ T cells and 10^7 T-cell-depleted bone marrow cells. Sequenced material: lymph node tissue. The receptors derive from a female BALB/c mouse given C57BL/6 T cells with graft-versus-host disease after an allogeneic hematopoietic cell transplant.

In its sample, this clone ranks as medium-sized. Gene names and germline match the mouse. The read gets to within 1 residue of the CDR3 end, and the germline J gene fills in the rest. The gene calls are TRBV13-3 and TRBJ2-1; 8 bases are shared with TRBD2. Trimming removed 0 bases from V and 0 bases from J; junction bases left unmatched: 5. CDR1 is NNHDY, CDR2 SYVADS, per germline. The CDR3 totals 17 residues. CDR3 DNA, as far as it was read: TGTGCCAGCAGTGATGCACGGGGGGGGCTTAACTATGCTGAGCAGTTC. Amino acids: CASSDARGGLNYAEQF. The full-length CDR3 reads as CASSDARGGLNYAEQFF.

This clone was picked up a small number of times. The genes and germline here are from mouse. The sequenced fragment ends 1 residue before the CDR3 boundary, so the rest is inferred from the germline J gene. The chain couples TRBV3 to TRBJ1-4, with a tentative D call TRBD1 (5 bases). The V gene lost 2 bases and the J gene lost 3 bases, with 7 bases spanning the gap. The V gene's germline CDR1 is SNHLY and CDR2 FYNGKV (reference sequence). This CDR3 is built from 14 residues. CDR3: CASSLRTTNERLFF. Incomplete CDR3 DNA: TGTGCCAGCAGCTTACGGACAACCAACGAAAGATTATTT.

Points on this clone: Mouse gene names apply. The covered CDR3 bases are TGTGCCAGCAGTTTCTCCCAGGGGGCTGGTCAAAACACCTTGTAC. Its protein is CASSFSQGAGQNTLY. The complete CDR3 reads CASSFSQGAGQNTLYF. V and J are TRBV14 and TRBJ2-4; 8 nucleotides agree with TRBD1. The read terminates 1 residue before the CDR3 end, so the remaining end is supplied by the germline J gene. J lost 1 base, V lost 0 bases, and 4 bases had no gene match. The CDR3 runs 16 residues. Germline V gene lookup returns CDR1 SGHDT and CDR2 FRDEAV.

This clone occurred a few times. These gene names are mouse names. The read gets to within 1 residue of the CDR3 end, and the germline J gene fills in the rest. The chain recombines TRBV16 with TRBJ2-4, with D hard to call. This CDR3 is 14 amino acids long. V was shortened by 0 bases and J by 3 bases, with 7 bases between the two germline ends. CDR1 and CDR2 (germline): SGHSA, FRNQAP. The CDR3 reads CASSLDPAQNTLYF. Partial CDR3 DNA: TGTGCAAGCAGCTTAGATCCAGCACAAAACACCTTGTAC.

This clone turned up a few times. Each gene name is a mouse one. This CDR3 is CASSEGETLYF. The sequenced part of the CDR3 DNA is TGTGCCAGCAGTGAGGGGGAAACGCTGTAT. The chain combines TRBV26 with TRBJ2-3, with D possibly matching TRBD1 (5 bases). The missing CDR3 end, 1 residue past where the read stops, is filled in from the germline J gene. Germline-derived CDR1 and CDR2 are KGHPV and FQNQEV (reference sequence). With 5 bases removed from V and 6 bases from J, the gap between germline ends came to 6 bases. The CDR3 is made up of 11 amino acids.

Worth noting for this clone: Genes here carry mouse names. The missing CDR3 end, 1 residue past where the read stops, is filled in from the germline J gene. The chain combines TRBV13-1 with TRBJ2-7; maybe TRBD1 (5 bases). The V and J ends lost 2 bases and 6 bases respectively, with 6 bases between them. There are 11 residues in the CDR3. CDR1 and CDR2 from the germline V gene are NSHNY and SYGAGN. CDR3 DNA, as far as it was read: TGTGCCAGCAGTGAGACAGTTGAACAGTAC. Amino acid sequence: CASSETVEQY. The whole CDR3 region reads CASSETVEQYF.

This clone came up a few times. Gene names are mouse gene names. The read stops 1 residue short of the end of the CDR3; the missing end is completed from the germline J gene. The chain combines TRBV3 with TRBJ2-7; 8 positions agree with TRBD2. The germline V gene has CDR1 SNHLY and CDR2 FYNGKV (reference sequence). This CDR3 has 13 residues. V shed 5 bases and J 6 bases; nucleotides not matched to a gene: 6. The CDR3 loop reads CASSRGGAGEQYF. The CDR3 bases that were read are TGTGCCAGCAGCCGGGGGGGCGCTGGTGAACAGTAC.

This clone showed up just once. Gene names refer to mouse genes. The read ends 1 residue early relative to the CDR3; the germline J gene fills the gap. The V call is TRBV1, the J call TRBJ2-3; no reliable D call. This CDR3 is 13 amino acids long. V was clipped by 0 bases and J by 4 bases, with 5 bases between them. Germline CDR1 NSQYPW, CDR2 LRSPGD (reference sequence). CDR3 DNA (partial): TGCACCTGCAGTGCAGATTGGTCAGAAACGCTGTAT. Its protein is CTCSADWSETLY. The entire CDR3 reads CTCSADWSETLYF.

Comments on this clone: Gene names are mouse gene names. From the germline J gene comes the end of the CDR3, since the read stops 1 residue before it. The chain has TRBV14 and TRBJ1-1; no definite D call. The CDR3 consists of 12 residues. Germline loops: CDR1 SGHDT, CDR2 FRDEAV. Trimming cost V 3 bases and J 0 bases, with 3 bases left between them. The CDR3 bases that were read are TGTGCCAGCAGTTACACAAACACAGAAGTCTTC. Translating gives CASSYTNTEVF. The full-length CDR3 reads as CASSYTNTEVFF.

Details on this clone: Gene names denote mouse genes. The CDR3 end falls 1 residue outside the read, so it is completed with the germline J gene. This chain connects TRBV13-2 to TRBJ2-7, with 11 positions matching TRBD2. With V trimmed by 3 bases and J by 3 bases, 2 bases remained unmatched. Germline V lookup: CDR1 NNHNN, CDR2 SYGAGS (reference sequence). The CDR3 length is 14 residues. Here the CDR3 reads CASGGTGGYYEQYF. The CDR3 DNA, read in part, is TGTGCCAGCGGTGGGACTGGGGGGTACTATGAACAGTAC.

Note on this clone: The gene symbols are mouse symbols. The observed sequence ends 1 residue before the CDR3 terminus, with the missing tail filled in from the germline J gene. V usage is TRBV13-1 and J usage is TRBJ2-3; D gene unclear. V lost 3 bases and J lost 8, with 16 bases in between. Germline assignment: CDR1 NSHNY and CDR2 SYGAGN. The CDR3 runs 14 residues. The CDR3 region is CASSAPGSAPTLYF. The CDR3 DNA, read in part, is TGTGCCAGCAGTGCACCGGGTAGTGCACCAACGCTGTAT.